One T cell receptor (beta chain) is described in this entry. Its specific antigen is unknown. Base qualities are missing; no much larger clone stands one base away. The data stem from a study of blood T cell repertoires in COVID-19 (dated by TCRdb to between 2020 and 2021). Notes on the research overall: Samples from collaborators originated in the United States, Italy and Spain and spanned both the acute and convalescent phases of COVID-19. The samples were drawn from the first 160 participants of the ongoing ImmuneRACE study and from some 1,300 subjects provided by 6 global collaborators. The repertoires were released in a freely available public database intended as a resource for research on the immune response to SARS-CoV-2. A de-identified subject ID, COVID-19 status, age in years and sex were almost always included in the sample metadata. Deeply sampled blood TCRbeta repertoires from subjects exposed to, actively infected with, or recovered from COVID-19 were included in the dataset. The prospective study material was composed of cDNA or gDNA derived from T cells, B-cell-depleted T cells, or PBMCs. HLA class I and class II types, where available, came from metadata supplied by the sample provider rather than from assay-based typing.

General conclusions and limits of the study: How much clinical and demographic metadata was included differed by source and by participant, and the metadata was provided uncurated.

The immunoSEQ Assay, a bias-controlled multiplex PCR, was used to amplify TCRbeta CDR3 regions from genomic DNA. As for the authors' bioinformatics: Nucleated cell counts per sample were estimated from amplification of reference gene primers within the assay. To quantify the absolute abundance of each unique TCRbeta CDR3 rearrangement, sequence reads were collapsed and filtered. For each sample, productive Simpson clonality was calculated by taking the square root of Simpson's diversity index across productive rearrangements. TCRdb obtained this table from immuneACCESS and retained in-frame rearrangements with V and J assigned. These tables miss some clones; where compared with another copy, unresolved V genes account for less than half of the shortfall, and the remainder is unexplained. That table furnishes V, J and clone size, whereas the DNA furnished D and trimming. For this sample the table gives fewer than 350,000 clones, of which less than 95% were detected only once. 2.5% to 3% of the sample comes from the top ten.

In the prospective study, participants were roughly 18 to 100 years old, resided in under 30 geographic areas of the United States, and were enrolled through a virtual design. To assign participants to cohorts, the prospective study relied on clinical history that participants themselves reported in a screening survey and a study questionnaire. Exposed participants had been in contact, within 2 weeks of entering the study, with a person who had a PCR-confirmed or clinician-diagnosed case of COVID-19. Each participant in the prospective study had whole blood, serum and a nasopharyngeal or oropharyngeal swab collected by mobile phlebotomists. Participants in the prospective study had the option to provide additional blood draws and questionnaires over a roughly two-month period. Before DNA extraction, blood samples from the prospective study were shipped at room temperature or frozen. The CDR3 runs 17 amino acids, cysteine and phenylalanine included. CDR3 DNA is the only sequence kept; it has 51 bases, read in frame from the first base. Germline trimming: 5 bases from V, 2 bases from J; junction bases outside gene matches: 10. Per the germline V gene, SGHVS is the CDR1 and FNYEAQ is the CDR2.

This receptor was obtained from a man in his forties who had been exposed to COVID-19. The sequencing sample was made of PBMCs or T cells enriched from blood (not recorded which). The chain is made from TRBV7-6 and TRBJ2-3; 10 of the junction bases match TRBD2. This receptor has the CDR3 CASSATPSGSYTDTQYF. The nucleotides read TGTGCCAGCAGCGCAACTCCTAGCGGGAGTTACACAGATACGCAGTATTTT.